This record concerns one T cell receptor (beta chain) sequence. The source of the sample is a study of T cell changes during pregnancy in multiple sclerosis. Profiling relied on immunoSEQ multiplex PCR, and the TCRdb table lists in-frame clones only, not all of them. The table includes 60,000 to 85,000 clones, less than 95% detected once. V lost 0 bases, J lost 2 bases, and 14 bases lay in between. CDR3 length: 16 amino acids. CDR1 and CDR2 (germline): GTSNPN, SVGIG (reference sequence). J is TRBJ1-5 and V is TRBV30, with D maybe TRBD1 (6 bases). The TCR comes from a female donor with multiple sclerosis, enrolled in a pregnancy study. The sample was peripheral blood, taken in the third trimester of pregnancy. DNA of the CDR3: TGTGCCTGGAGTGTTTCTGGGGGGGCTGGCAATCAGCCCCAGCATTTT. This codes for CAWSVSGGAGNQPQHF.